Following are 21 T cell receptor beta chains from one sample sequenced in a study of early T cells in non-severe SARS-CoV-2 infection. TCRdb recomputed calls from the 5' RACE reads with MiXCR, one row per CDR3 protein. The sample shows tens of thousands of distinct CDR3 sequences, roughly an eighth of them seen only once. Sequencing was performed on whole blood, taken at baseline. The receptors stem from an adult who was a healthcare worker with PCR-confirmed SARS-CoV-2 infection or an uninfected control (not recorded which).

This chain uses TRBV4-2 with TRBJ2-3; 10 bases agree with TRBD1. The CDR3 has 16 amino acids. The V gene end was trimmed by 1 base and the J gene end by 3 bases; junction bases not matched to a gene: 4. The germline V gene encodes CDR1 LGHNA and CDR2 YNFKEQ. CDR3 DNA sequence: TGTGCCAGCAGCCAAGCTGGACAGGGGGGGACAGATACGCAGTATTTT. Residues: CASSQAGQGGTDTQYF.

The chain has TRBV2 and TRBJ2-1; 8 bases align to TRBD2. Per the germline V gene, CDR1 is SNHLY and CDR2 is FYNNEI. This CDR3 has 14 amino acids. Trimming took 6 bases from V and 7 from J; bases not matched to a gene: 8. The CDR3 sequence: CASRRDSGINEQFF. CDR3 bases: TGTGCCAGCAGAAGGGATAGCGGGATAAATGAGCAGTTCTTC. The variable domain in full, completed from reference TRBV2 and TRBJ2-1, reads EPEVTQTPSHQVTQMGQEVILRCVPISNHLYFYWYRQILGQKVEFLVSFYNNEISEKSEIFDDQFSVERPDGSNFTLKIRSTKLEDSAMYFCASRRDSGINEQFFGPGTRLTVL.

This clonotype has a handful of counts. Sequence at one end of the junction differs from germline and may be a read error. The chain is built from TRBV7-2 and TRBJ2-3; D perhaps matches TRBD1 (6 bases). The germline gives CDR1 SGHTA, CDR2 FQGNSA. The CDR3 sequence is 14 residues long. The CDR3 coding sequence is TGTGCCAGCAGCTTACGACAGGTTACAGATACGCAGTATTTC. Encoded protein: CASSLRQVTDTQYF.

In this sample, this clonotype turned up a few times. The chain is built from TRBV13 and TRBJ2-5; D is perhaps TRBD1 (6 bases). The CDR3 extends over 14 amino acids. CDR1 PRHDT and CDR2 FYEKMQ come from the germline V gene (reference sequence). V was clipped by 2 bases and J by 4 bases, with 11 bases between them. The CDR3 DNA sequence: TGTGCCAGCAGCTTACGTCAGGGGCTAGAGACCCAGTACTTC. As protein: CASSLRQGLETQYF.

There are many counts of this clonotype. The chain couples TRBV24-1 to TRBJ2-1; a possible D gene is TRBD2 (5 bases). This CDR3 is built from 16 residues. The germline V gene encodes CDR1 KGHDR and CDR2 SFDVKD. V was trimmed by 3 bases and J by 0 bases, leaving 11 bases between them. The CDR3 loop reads CATSDPGYSSYNEQFF. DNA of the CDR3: TGTGCCACCAGTGATCCGGGGTATAGCTCCTACAATGAGCAGTTCTTC.

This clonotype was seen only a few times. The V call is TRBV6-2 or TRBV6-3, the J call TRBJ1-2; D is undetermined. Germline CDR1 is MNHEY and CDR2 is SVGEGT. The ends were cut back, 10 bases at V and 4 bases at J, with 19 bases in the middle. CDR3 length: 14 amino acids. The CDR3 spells CATSTNGERYGYTF. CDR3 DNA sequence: TGTGCCACCTCGACGAACGGGGAACGCTATGGCTACACCTTC.

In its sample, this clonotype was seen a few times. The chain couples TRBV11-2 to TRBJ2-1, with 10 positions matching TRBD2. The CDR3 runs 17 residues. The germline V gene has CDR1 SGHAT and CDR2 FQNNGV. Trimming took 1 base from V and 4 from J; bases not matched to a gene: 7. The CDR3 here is CASSLAEGLASYNEQFF. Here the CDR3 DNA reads TGTGCCAGCAGCTTAGCCGAGGGACTAGCGAGTTACAATGAGCAGTTCTTC.

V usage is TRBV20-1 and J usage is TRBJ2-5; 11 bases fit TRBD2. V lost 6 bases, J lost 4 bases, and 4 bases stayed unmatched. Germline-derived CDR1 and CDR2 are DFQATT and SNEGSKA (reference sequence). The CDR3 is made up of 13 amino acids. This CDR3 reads CSAPTSGAETQYF. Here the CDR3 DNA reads TGCAGTGCCCCGACTAGCGGGGCAGAGACCCAGTACTTC.

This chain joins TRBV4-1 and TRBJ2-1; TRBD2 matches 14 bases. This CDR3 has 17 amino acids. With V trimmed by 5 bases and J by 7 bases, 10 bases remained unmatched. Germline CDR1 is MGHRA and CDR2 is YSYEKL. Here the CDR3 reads CASSSGLAGAIGNEQFF. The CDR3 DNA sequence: TGCGCCAGCAGCTCGGGACTAGCGGGAGCTATCGGAAATGAGCAGTTCTTC.

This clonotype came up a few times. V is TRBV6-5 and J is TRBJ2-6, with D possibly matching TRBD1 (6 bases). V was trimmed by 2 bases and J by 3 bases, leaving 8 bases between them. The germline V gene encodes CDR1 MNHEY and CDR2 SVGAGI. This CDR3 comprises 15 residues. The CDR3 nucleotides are TGTGCCAGCAGTTACGGGGGCTTTGGGGCCAACGTCCTGACTTTC. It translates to CASSYGGFGANVLTF.

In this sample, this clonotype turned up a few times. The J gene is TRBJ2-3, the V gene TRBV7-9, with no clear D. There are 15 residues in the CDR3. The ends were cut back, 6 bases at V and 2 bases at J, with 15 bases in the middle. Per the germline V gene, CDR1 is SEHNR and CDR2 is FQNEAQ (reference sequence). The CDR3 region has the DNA TGTGCCAGCAGGGAAGGATTAGGAGTCACAGATACGCAGTATTTT. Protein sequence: CASREGLGVTDTQYF.

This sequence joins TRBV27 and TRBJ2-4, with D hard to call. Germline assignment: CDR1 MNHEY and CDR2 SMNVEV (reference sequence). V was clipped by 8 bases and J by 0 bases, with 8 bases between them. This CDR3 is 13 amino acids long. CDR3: CASREVAKNIQYF. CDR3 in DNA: TGTGCCAGCCGCGAGGTAGCCAAAAACATTCAGTACTTC.

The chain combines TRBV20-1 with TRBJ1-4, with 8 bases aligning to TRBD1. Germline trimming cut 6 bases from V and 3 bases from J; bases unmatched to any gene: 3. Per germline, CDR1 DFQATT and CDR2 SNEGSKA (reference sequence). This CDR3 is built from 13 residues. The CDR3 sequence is CSATGAANEKLFF. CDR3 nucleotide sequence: TGCAGTGCGACAGGGGCGGCTAATGAAAAACTGTTTTTT.

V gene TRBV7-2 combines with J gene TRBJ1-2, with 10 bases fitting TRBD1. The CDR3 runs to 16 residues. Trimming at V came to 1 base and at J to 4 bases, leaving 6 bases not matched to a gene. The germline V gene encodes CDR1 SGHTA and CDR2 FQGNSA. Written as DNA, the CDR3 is TGTGCCAGCAGCTTAGGACAGGGGGCAAATGGCTATGGCTACACCTTC. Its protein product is CASSLGQGANGYGYTF.

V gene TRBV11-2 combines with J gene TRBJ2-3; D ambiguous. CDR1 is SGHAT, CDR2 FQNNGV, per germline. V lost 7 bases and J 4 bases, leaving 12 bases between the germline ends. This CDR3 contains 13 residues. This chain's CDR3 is CASNPASPDTQYF. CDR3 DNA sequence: TGTGCCAGCAACCCCGCGAGCCCAGATACGCAGTATTTT.

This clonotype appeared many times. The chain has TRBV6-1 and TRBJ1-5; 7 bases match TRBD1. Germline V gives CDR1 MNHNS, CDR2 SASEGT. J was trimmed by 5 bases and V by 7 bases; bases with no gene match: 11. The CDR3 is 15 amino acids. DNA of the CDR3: TGTGCCAGCACCCCAGGGGGGAGCGGGTATCAGCCCCAGCATTTT. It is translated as CASTPGGSGYQPQHF.

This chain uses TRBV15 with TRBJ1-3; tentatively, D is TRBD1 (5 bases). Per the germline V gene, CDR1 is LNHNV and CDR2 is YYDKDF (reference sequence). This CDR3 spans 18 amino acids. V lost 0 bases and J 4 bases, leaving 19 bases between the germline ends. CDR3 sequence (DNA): TGTGCCACCAGCAGAGATCTCGGCAGGGAGGATAGGGGAAACACCATATATTTT. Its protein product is CATSRDLGREDRGNTIYF. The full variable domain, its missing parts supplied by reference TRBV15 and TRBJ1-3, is DAMVIQNPRYQVTQFGKPVTLSCSQTLNHNVMYWYQQKSSQAPKLLFHYYDKDFNNEADTPDNFQSRRPNTSFCFLDIRSPGLGDTAMYLCATSRDLGREDRGNTIYFGEGSWLTVV.

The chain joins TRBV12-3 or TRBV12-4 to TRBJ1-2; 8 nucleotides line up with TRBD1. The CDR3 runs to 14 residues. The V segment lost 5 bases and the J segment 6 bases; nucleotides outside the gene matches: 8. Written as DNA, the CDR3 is TGTGCCAGCAGTACGGACAGGGATGGAGATGGCTACACCTTC. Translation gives CASSTDRDGDGYTF.

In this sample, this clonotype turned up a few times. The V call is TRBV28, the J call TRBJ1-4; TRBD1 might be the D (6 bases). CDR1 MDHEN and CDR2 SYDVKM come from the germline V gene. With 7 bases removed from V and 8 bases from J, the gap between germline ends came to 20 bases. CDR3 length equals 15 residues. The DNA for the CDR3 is TGTGCCAGCACCTCCTTGTTGCGGGGGCGGGAAAAACTGTTTTTT. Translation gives CASTSLLRGREKLFF.

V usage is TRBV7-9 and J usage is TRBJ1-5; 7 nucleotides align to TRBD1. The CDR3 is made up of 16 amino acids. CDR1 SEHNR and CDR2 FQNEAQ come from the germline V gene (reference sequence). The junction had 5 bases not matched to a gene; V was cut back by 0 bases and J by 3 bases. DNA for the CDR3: TGTGCCAGCAGCTTAGCGGGGACAGCCCTCAATCAGCCCCAGCATTTT. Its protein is CASSLAGTALNQPQHF.

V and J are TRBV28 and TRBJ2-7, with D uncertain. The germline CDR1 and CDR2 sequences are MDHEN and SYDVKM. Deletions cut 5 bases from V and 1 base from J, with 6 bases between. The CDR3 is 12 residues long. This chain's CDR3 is CASSTPSYEQYF. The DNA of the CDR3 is TGTGCCAGCAGTACTCCGTCCTACGAGCAGTACTTC.